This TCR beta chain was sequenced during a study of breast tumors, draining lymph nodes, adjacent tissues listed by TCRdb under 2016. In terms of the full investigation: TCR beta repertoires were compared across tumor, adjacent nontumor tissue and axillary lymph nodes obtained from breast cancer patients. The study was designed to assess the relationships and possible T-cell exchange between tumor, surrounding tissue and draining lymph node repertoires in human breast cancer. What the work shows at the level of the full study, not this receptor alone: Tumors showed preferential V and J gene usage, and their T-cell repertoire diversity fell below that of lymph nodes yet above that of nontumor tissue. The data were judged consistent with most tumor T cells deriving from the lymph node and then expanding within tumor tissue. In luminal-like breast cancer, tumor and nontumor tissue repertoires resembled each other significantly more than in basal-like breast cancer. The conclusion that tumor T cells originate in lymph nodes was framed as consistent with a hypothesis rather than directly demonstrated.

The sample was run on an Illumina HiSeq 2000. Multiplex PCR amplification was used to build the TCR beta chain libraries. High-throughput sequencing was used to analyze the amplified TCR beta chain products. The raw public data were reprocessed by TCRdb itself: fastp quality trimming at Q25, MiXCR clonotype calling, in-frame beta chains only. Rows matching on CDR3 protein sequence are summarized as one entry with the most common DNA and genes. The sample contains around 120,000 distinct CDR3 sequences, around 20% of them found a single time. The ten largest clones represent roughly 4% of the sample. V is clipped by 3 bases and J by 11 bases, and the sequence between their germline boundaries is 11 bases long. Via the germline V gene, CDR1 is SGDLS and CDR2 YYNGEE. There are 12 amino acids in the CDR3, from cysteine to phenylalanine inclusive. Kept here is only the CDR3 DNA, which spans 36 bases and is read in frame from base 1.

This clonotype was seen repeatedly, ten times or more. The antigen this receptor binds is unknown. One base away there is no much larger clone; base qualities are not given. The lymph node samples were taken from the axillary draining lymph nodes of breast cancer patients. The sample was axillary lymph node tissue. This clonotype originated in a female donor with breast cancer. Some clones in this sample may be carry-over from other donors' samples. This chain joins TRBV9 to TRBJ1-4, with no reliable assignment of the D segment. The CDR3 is CASSATDGKLFF. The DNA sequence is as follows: TGTGCCAGCAGCGCAACCGACGGGAAACTGTTTTTT.